This entry lists 9 T cell receptor beta chains sequenced from one sample in a study of CXCR3-negative and CXCR3-positive naive CD8 T cells. Notes on the study in general: CXCR3-negative naive cells had less hydrophobic TRB CDR3s than did CXCR3-positive naive cells.

The authors made the TRB cDNA libraries by 5' RACE using UMI labels. TCRdb re-analyzed the 5' RACE reads; it lists each CDR3 protein once, without DNA. This table holds 140,000 to 150,000 distinct CDR3 sequences. The antigens of these receptors remain unknown. The sequenced sample consisted of naive CXCR3+ CD8+ T cells from blood. Sample subset: CD45RO-CCR7+CD27+CD95- naive CD8+ T cells expressing CXCR3 (TNR3+). These receptors came from a human donor in good health. Some clones in this sample may be carry-over from other donors' samples.

The chain uses TRBV29-1 and TRBJ2-1; TCRdb outputs TRBD2, but without DNA this stays unchecked. The CDR3 has 13 residues. Per germline, CDR1 SQVTM and CDR2 ANQGSEA. CDR3 in amino acids: CSAVTSGGDEQFF.

This chain uses TRBV28 with TRBJ2-4; TCRdb's D call, TRBD1, is unchecked because there is no DNA. The CDR3 is made up of 15 amino acids. Germline values: CDR1 MDHEN, CDR2 SYDVKM. The CDR3 here is CATHGQDLAKNIQYF.

This sequence joins TRBV3-1 and TRBJ2-5; TCRdb lists TRBD1, though no DNA is available to test this call. Germline CDR1 LGHDT, CDR2 YNNKEL (reference sequence). The CDR3 runs 16 residues. The CDR3 protein is CASSQDLGQGWETQYF.

V is TRBV28 and J is TRBJ2-7. CDR3 length: 12 residues. Germline V gene lookup returns CDR1 MDHEN and CDR2 SYDVKM. CDR3 residues: CASSSRPYEQYF. Based on the CDR3 plus reference TRBV28 and TRBJ2-7, the full variable domain is DVKVTQSSRYLVKRTGEKVFLECVQDMDHENMFWYRQDPGLGLRLIYFSYDVKMKEKGDIPEGYSVSREKKERFSLILESASTNQTSMYLCASSSRPYEQYFGPGTRLTVT.

V gene TRBV14 combines with J gene TRBJ2-7; TCRdb returns TRBD1, unconfirmable since there is no DNA. The length of the CDR3 is 13 residues. Looked up from germline, CDR1 is SGHDN and CDR2 is FVKESK. CDR3 amino acids: CASSPLSAYEQYF.

The chain links TRBV10-2 to TRBJ2-1. CDR3 length: 11 residues. Per the germline V gene, CDR1 is WSHSY and CDR2 is SAAADI. The CDR3 here is CASSELDEQFF.

The rearrangement joins TRBV2 to TRBJ2-7. Germline V gene data show CDR1 as SNHLY and CDR2 as FYNNEI. This CDR3 contains 13 residues. CDR3 in amino acids: CASSEDAAYEQYF.

The chain is built from TRBV11-2 and TRBJ2-1. Germline V gives CDR1 SGHAT, CDR2 FQNNGV. The CDR3 sequence is 13 residues long. This chain's CDR3 is CASSLSAYNEQFF.

This rearrangement joins TRBV4-3 to TRBJ1-6. CDR1 LGHNA and CDR2 YSLEER come from the germline V gene. The CDR3 has 15 residues. The CDR3: CASSQDRGGNSPLHF.